This section outlines one TCR beta chain sequence together with its context. This clone was found once. Its specific antigen is unknown. No quality values exist for individual bases; no much larger clone is one base distant. The immunoSEQ Assay, a bias-controlled multiplex PCR, was used to amplify TCRbeta CDR3 regions from genomic DNA. Under the source paper's analysis protocol: The number of nucleated cells in each sample was estimated by amplification of reference gene primers within the assay. Sequence reads were collapsed and filtered to measure the absolute abundance of every unique TCRbeta CDR3 rearrangement. For each sample, productive Simpson clonality was calculated as the square root of Simpson's diversity index over productive rearrangements. Not all clones reach the TCRdb copy of this immuneACCESS table, which keeps in-frame sequences only. Checked studies attribute under half of the gap to unresolved V genes and leave the rest unexplained. V, J and clone size are taken as reported in that table, and D and trimming were inferred from the DNA itself. This sample comprises roughly 110,000 clones, more than 80% of them detected only once. Of the sample, about 5.5% is held by the ten largest clones.

The data derive from a study of blood T cell repertoires in COVID-19 (dated by TCRdb to about 2020). With regard to the full study: Samples from collaborators originated in the United States, Italy and Spain and spanned both the acute and convalescent phases of COVID-19. The material from the prospective study consisted of cDNA or gDNA derived from T cells, B-cell-depleted T cells, or PBMCs. Subjects who had been exposed to COVID-19, were actively infected with it, or had recovered from it provided the deeply sampled blood TCRbeta repertoires that made up the dataset. The repertoires were released in a freely available public database intended as a resource for research on the immune response to SARS-CoV-2. The samples were drawn from two sources: the first 160 participants of the ongoing ImmuneRACE study, and over 1,000 subjects contributed by 6 global collaborators. The sample metadata nearly always contained a de-identified subject ID, COVID-19 status, age in years and sex. Where available, HLA class I and class II types were obtained from metadata supplied by the sample provider rather than from assay-based typing.

General conclusions and limits of the study: How much clinical and demographic metadata was included differed by source and by participant, and the metadata was provided uncurated.

Reading the germline V gene (reference sequence) gives CDR1 LGHDT and CDR2 YNNKEL. The CDR3 starts with the cysteine, ends with the phenylalanine, and has 15 residues. Only the CDR3 region is kept as DNA, spanning 45 bases read in frame from base 1. Clipping removes 4 bases from V and 8 bases from J, with 11 as the unmatched junction base count. In Seattle, one collaborating source enrolled patients while the infection was active and tracked those patients longitudinally over the course of disease. The collaborating institutions used their own protocols to collect whole blood in K2EDTA tubes. Collaborator samples were shipped for TCRbeta analysis as frozen whole blood, isolated PBMCs, or DNA extracted from either sample type.

The sequence was collected from a woman aged 60 to 75 with COVID-19, enrolled during active disease. The V gene is TRBV3-1 (or the pseudogene TRBV3-2) and the J gene is TRBJ2-3, and TRBD2 matches 8 of the central bases. The sample comprised peripheral blood. The sequenced DNA: TGTGCCAGCAGCCCGCCGGGACTAGGAGGGGGTACGCAGTATTTT. Its amino acids are CASSPPGLGGGTQYF.